This TCR beta chain was observed in a study of blood T cell repertoires in COVID-19. Study-level information: Sites across the United States, Italy and Spain contributed samples from acute and convalescent COVID-19. The cDNA or gDNA used as material had been derived from T cells, B-cell-depleted T cells, or PBMCs.

This CDR3 has 15 residues. Trimming took 4 bases from V and 4 from J; bases not matched to a gene: 9. In germline, CDR1 is SGHDT, CDR2 YYEEEE. In the original analysis: By means of reference gene primer amplification, nucleated cell counts were estimated. Profiled with immunoSEQ multiplex PCR; TCRdb holds only in-frame clones, not every one. Clonal size and the V and J genes are those of that table, whereas D and trimming came from the DNA. The profile covers 200,000 to 250,000 clones, with around 80% appearing a single time and around 5.4% taken by the ten largest. The TCR comes from a human donor in a cohort sampled during active COVID-19. The chain has TRBV5-6 and TRBJ2-7, with 9 nucleotides matching TRBD1. Sequencing was performed on peripheral blood. The CDR3 nucleotides read TGTGCCAGCAGCCCTCCGGGACAGGGAAAGTACGAGCAGTACTTC. Encoded protein: CASSPPGQGKYEQYF.